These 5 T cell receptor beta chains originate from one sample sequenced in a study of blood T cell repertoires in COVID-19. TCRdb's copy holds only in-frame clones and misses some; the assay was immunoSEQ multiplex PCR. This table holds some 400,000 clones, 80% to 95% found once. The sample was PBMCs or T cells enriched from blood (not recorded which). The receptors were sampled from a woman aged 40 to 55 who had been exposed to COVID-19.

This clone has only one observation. The CDR3 sequence is CASSLTANHNEKLFF. DNA of the CDR3: TGTGCCAGCAGCTTAACCGCGAACCACAATGAAAAACTGTTTTTT. The chain joins TRBV7-9 to TRBJ1-4, with D unresolved. The CDR3 length is 15 residues. Trimming cost V 2 bases and J 5 bases, with 12 bases left between them. Germline V CDR1 and CDR2: SEHNR, FQNEAQ (reference sequence).

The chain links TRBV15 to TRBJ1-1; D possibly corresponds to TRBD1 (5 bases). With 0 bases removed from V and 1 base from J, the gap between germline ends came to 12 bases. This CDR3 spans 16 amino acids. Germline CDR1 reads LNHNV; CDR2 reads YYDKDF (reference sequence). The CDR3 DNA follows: TGTGCCACCAGCAGAGAGTATGGGGCAGAGAACACTGAAGCTTTCTTT. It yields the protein CATSREYGAENTEAFF.

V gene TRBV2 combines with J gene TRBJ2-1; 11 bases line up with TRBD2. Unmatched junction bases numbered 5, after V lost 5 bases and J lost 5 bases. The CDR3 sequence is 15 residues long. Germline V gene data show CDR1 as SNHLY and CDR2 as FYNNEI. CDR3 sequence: CASSPTSGVDNEQFF. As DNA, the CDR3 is TGTGCCAGCAGTCCGACTAGCGGGGTGGACAATGAGCAGTTCTTC.

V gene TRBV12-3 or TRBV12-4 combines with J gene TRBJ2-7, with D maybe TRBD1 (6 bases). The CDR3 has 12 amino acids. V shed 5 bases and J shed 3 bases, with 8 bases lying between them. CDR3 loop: CASSQQGYEQYF. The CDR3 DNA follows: TGTGCCAGCAGTCAACAGGGCTACGAGCAGTACTTC.

The CDR3 region is CASSPQVNEQFF. In nucleotides, the CDR3 is TGTGCCAGCAGCCCCCAGGTGAATGAGCAGTTCTTC. V usage is TRBV7-9 and J usage is TRBJ2-1, with D unclear. The CDR3 contains 12 residues. In germline, CDR1 is SEHNR, CDR2 FQNEAQ (reference sequence). V was clipped by 5 bases and J by 7 bases, with 9 bases between them.